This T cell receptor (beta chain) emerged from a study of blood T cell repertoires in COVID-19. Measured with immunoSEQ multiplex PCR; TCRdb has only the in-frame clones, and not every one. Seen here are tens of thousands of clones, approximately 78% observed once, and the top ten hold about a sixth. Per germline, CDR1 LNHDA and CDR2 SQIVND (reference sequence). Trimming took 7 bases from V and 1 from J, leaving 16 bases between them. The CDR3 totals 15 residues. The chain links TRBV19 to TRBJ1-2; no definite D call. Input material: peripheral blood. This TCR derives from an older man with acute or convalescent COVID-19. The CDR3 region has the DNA TGTGCCAGTACCCCCGGAGGACGGATTAACTATGGCTACACCTTC. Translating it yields CASTPGGRINYGYTF. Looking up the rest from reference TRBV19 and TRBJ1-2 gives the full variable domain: DGGITQSPKYLFRKEGQNVTLSCEQNLNHDAMYWYRQDPGQGLRLIYYSQIVNDFQKGDIAEGYSVSREKKESFPLTVTSAQKNPTAFYLCASTPGGRINYGYTFGSGTRLTVV.